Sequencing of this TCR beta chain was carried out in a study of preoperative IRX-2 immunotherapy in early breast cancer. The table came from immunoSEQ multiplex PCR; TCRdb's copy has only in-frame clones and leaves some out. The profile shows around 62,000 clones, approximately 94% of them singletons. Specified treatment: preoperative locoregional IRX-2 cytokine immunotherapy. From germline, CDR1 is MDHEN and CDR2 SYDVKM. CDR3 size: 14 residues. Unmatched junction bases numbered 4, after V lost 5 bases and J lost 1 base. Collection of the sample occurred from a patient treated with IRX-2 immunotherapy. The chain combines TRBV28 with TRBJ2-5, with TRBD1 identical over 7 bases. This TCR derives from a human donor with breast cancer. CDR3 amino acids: CASSQQGSQETQYF. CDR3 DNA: TGTGCCAGCAGTCAACAGGGGTCCCAAGAGACCCAGTACTTC. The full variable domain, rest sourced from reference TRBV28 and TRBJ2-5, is DVKVTQSSRYLVKRTGEKVFLECVQDMDHENMFWYRQDPGLGLRLIYFSYDVKMKEKGDIPEGYSVSREKKERFSLILESASTNQTSMYLCASSQQGSQETQYFGPGTRLLVL.